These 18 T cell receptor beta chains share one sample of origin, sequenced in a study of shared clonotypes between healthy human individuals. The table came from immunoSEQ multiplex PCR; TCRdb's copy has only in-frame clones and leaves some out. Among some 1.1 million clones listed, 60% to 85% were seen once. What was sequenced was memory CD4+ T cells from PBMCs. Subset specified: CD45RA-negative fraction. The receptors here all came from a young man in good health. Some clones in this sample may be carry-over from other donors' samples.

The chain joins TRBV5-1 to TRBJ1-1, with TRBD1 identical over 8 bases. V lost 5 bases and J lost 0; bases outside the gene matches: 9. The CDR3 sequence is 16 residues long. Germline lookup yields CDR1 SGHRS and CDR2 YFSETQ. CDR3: CASRDQGAGVNTEAFF. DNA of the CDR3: TGCGCCAGCAGGGACCAGGGGGCCGGGGTGAACACTGAAGCTTTCTTT.

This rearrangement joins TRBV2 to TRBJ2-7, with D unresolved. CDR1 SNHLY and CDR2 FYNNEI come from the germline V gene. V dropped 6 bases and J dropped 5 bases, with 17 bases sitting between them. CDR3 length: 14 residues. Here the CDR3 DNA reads TGTGCCAGCAGCGAAATCCCTATGGCCCACGAGCAGTACTTC. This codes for CASSEIPMAHEQYF.

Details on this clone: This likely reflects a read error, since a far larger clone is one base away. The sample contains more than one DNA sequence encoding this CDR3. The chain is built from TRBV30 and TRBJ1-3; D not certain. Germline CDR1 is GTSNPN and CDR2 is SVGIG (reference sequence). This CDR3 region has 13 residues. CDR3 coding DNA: TGTGCCTGCCACCGCGGTTCTGGAAACGCCATATATTTT. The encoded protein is CACHRGSGNAIYF.

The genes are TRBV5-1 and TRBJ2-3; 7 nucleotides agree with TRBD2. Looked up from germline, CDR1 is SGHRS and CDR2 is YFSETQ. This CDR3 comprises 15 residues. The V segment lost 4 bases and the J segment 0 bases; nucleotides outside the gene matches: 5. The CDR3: CASSPSGPSTDTQYF. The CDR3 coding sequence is TGCGCCAGCAGCCCTAGCGGACCAAGCACAGATACGCAGTATTTT.

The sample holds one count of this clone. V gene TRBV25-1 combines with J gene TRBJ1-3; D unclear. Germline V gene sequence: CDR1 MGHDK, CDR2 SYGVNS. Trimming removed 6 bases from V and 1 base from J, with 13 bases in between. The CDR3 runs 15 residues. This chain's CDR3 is CASRSDRASGNTIYF. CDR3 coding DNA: TGTGCCAGCAGGTCGGACCGGGCTTCTGGAAACACCATATATTTT.

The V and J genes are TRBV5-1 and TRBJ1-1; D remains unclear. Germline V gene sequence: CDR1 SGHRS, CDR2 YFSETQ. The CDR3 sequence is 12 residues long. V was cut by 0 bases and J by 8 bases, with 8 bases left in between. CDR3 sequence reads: CASSLGSGEAFF. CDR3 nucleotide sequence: TGCGCCAGCAGCTTGGGTAGCGGAGAAGCTTTCTTT.

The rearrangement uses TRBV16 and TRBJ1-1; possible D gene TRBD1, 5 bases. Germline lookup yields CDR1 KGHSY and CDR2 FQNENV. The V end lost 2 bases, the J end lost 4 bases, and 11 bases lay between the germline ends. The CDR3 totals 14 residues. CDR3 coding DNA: TGTGCCAGCAGCCAACTCAGGGAGGGCACTGAAGCTTTCTTT. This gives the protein CASSQLREGTEAFF. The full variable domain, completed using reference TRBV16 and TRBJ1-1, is GEEVAQTPKHLVRGEGQKAKLYCAPIKGHSYVFWYQQVLKNEFKFLISFQNENVFDETGMPKERFSAKCLPNSPCSLEIQATKLEDSAVYFCASSQLREGTEAFFGQGTRLTVV.

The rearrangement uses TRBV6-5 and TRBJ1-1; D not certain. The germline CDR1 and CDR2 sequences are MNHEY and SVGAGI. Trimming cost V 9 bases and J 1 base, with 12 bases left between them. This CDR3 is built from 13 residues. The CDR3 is CASHRLTNTEAFF. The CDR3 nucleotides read TGTGCCAGTCACAGACTAACGAACACTGAAGCTTTCTTT.

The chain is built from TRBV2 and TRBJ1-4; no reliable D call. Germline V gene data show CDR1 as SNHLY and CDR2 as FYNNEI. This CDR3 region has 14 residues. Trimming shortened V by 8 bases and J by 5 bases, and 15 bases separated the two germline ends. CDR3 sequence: CASYQDQRNEKLFF. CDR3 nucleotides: TGTGCCAGCTATCAGGATCAGAGGAATGAAAAACTGTTTTTT.

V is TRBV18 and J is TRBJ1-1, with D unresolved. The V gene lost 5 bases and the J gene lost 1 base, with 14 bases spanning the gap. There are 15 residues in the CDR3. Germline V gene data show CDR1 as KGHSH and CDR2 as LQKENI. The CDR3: CASSSPSKRNTEAFF. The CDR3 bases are TGTGCCAGCTCATCCCCCAGCAAAAGGAACACTGAAGCTTTCTTT.

This CDR3 is CASSWRTTNYGYTF. The DNA for the CDR3 is TGTGCCAGCAGCTGGAGGACAACCAACTATGGCTACACCTTC. This chain connects TRBV5-6 to TRBJ1-2; a weak D match, TRBD1 (5 bases). V lost 3 bases to trimming and J lost 2 bases, with 11 bases between them. This CDR3 region has 14 residues. Germline V gives CDR1 SGHDT, CDR2 YYEEEE.

The CDR3 reads CASSLGGGRTYNEQFF. In nucleotides, the CDR3 is TGTGCCAGCAGCTTAGGAGGCGGGAGGACTTACAATGAGCAGTTCTTC. The rearrangement uses TRBV7-2 and TRBJ2-1; 8 bases align to TRBD2. Losses at the gene ends were 1 base for V and 4 bases for J; bases not matched to a gene: 6. The CDR3 runs to 16 residues. Germline CDR1 reads SGHTA; CDR2 reads FQGNSA.

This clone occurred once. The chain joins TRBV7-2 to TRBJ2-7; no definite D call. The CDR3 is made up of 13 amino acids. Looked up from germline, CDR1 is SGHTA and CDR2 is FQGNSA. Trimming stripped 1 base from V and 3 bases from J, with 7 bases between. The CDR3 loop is CASSLGAHYEQYF. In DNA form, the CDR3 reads TGTGCCAGCAGCTTAGGGGCACACTACGAGCAGTACTTC.

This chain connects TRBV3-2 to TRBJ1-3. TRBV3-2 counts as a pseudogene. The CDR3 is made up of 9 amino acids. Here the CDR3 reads CATINTIYF. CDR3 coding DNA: TGTGCCACTATAAACACCATATATTTT.

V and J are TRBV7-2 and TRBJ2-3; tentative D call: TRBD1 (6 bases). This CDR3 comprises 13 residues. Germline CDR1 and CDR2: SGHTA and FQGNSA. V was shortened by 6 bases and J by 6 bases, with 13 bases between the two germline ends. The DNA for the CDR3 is TGTGCCAGCAGTCCCCCAGGGGTGGATACGCAGTATTTT. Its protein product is CASSPPGVDTQYF.

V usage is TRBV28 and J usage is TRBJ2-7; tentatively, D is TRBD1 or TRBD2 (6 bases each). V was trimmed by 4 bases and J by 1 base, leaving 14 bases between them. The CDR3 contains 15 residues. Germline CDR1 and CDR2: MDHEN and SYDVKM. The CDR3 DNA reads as TGTGCCAGCAGTTCCCCGGGGGCGTTATCCTACGAGCAGTACTTC. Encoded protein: CASSSPGALSYEQYF.

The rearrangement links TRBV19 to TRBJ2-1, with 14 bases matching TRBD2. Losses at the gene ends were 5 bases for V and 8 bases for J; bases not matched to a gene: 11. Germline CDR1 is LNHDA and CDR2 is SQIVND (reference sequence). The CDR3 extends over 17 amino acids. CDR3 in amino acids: CASSAGLAGGVVYEQFF. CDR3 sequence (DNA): TGTGCCAGTAGTGCCGGACTAGCGGGAGGCGTAGTCTATGAGCAGTTCTTC.

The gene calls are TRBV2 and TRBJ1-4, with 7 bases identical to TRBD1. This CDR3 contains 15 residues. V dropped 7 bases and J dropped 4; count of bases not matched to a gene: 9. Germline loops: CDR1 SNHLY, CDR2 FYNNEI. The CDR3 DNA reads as TGTGCCAGCACAGGACAGGAGCTGATTAATGAAAAACTGTTTTTT. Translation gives CASTGQELINEKLFF.